This T cell receptor beta chain was identified in a study of blood T cell repertoires in COVID-19. At the level of the study: Samples came from the United States, Italy and Spain, spanning acute and convalescent COVID-19. In each case, the material was cDNA or gDNA derived from T cells, B-cell-depleted T cells, or PBMCs.

Assay used: immunoSEQ multiplex PCR; TCRdb lists only in-frame clones, some missing. The sample consists of under 200,000 clones, 65% to 85% of them appearing once. The germline CDR1 and CDR2 sequences are KGHSH and LQKENI. The CDR3 contains 14 residues. V dropped 3 bases and J dropped 8 bases, with 16 bases sitting between them. Specimen: peripheral blood. The source is a woman over 75 with acute or convalescent COVID-19. The V gene is TRBV18, the J gene TRBJ1-2; weak D call: TRBD1 (6 bases). In DNA, the CDR3 is TGTGCCAGCTCACCTGCGGGGGGGCGAGGAGGCTACACCTTC. Translating it yields CASSPAGGRGGYTF. The whole variable domain, filled in from reference TRBV18 and TRBJ1-2, reads NAGVMQNPRHLVRRRGQEARLRCSPMKGHSHVYWYRQLPEEGLKFMVYLQKENIIDESGMPKERFSAEFPKEGPSILRIQQVVRGDSAAYFCASSPAGGRGGYTFGSGTRLTVV.